A single sample is the source of the 29 T cell receptor beta chains below, sequenced in a study of T-cell reconstitution after alpha-beta-depleted transplantation in children. TCRbeta library preparation incorporated unique molecular identifiers. TCRdb re-analysed the PCR reads in MiXCR, keeping a single row per CDR3 protein. The data hold approximately 350,000 distinct CDR3 sequences, with 10% observed a single time. The specimen was PBMCs from the stem cell graft donor, collected from the stem cell graft. The origin of the receptors is a human donor who donated a stem cell graft to a child with acute lymphoblastic leukemia.

The chain carries TRBV7-6 and TRBJ2-3, with a tentative D call TRBD2 (6 bases). The CDR3 covers 17 residues. Trimming left V 1 base short and J 0 bases short, with 14 bases between. CDR1 is SGHVS, CDR2 FNYEAQ, per germline. The CDR3 DNA follows: TGTGCCAGCAGCTTAGTTATAGCGGAGGAGAGCACAGATACGCAGTATTTT. It encodes CASSLVIAEESTDTQYF.

This clonotype was seen more than once but under ten times. The chain recombines TRBV12-3 or TRBV12-4 with TRBJ2-5, with D perhaps TRBD2 (5 bases). There are 14 residues in the CDR3. Trimming pared 3 bases from V and 3 bases from J, leaving 11 bases between. The CDR3 nucleotides are TGTGCCAGCAGTTTTAGCGCCTACAAAGAGACCCAGTACTTC. Translating it yields CASSFSAYKETQYF.

This clonotype has more than one count but fewer than ten. The V call is TRBV29-1, the J call TRBJ1-4, with D possibly matching TRBD1 (6 bases). Germline loops: CDR1 SQVTM, CDR2 ANQGSEA. The CDR3 is 13 amino acids. V was shortened by 1 base and J by 7 bases, with 10 bases between the two germline ends. CDR3 nucleotides: TGCAGCGTTGAAGCCGGGGGCGGTGAAAAACTGTTTTTT. It codes for CSVEAGGGEKLFF.

This sequence joins TRBV28 and TRBJ2-2; 11 bases map to TRBD2. CDR1 and CDR2 (germline): MDHEN, SYDVKM. CDR3 length: 16 residues. After removal of 5 bases from V and 4 bases from J, the junction contained 6 bases not matched to a gene. The CDR3 here is CASSPYLAGGTGELFF. The CDR3 region has the DNA TGTGCCAGCAGTCCATACCTAGCGGGAGGCACCGGGGAGCTGTTTTTT.

The chain is built from TRBV29-1 and TRBJ2-1, with D perhaps given as TRBD1 or TRBD2 (5 bases each). Germline V gene sequence: CDR1 SQVTM, CDR2 ANQGSEA. Deletions cut 6 bases from V and 1 base from J, with 13 bases between. This CDR3 spans 14 amino acids. CDR3 loop: CSVEGRISYNEQFF. The CDR3 DNA reads TGCAGCGTCGAGGGGCGGATTTCCTACAATGAGCAGTTCTTC.

Details on this clonotype: A much larger clone differs by one base, so this may be a read error. CDR3 sequence (DNA): TGTGTCAGCAGCCCGGATGTTCGGGGCCCGAACACTGAAGCTTTCTTT. Its translation: CVSSPDVRGPNTEAFF. The chain joins TRBV5-6 to TRBJ1-1; D possibly corresponds to TRBD1 (5 bases). The CDR3 has 16 amino acids. Germline assignment: CDR1 SGHDT and CDR2 YYEEEE.

V gene TRBV10-3 combines with J gene TRBJ2-3; no clear D gene. CDR3 size: 14 residues. V lost 4 bases and J 4 bases, leaving 12 bases between the germline ends. Per germline, CDR1 ENHRY and CDR2 SYGVKD. This CDR3 reads CAISAPEVSDTQYF. CDR3 nucleotide sequence: TGTGCCATCAGTGCGCCCGAGGTGTCAGATACGCAGTATTTT.

This clonotype has a handful of counts. V is TRBV9 and J is TRBJ1-2, with D maybe TRBD1 (6 bases). CDR1 and CDR2 (germline): SGDLS, YYNGEE. Between the trimmed V and J ends, which lost 3 bases and 8 bases, there was a span of 17 bases. The CDR3 extends over 14 amino acids. The CDR3 coding sequence is TGTGCCAGCAGCGCTGAGGGACAATGGTACGGCTACACCTTC. Translation gives CASSAEGQWYGYTF.

This clonotype appeared many times. The chain carries TRBV20-1 and TRBJ2-3, with D possibly matching TRBD2 (5 bases). The ends were cut back, 4 bases at V and 0 bases at J, with 20 bases in the middle. CDR3 length equals 17 residues. Germline values: CDR1 DFQATT, CDR2 SNEGSKA (reference sequence). CDR3 sequence (DNA): TGCAGTGCTATAAAGCCAGTTGCGGGCGCTAGCACAGATACGCAGTATTTT. Translation gives CSAIKPVAGASTDTQYF.

This clonotype was counted between two and nine times. The CDR3 loop reads CASSQGVPSYEQYF. In nucleotides, the CDR3 is TGCGCCAGCAGCCAAGGGGTCCCTAGCTACGAGCAGTACTTC. V is TRBV4-1 and J is TRBJ2-7, with unresolved D. CDR1 and CDR2 from the germline V gene are MGHRA and YSYEKL. The CDR3 sequence is 14 residues long. V lost 1 base and J 3 bases, leaving 10 bases between the germline ends.

This chain uses TRBV20-1 with TRBJ1-5, with D unresolved. Germline CDR1 DFQATT, CDR2 SNEGSKA (reference sequence). The V end lost 3 bases, the J end lost 4 bases, and 13 bases lay between the germline ends. CDR3 size: 14 residues. For the CDR3, the DNA is TGCAGTGCTAGTGATGGACGGATTAATCAGCCCCAGCATTTT. It is translated as CSASDGRINQPQHF.

The chain is built from TRBV4-2 and TRBJ1-1; D unresolved. CDR1 and CDR2 from the germline V gene are LGHNA and YNFKEQ. The CDR3 covers 15 residues. With 1 base removed from V and 2 bases from J, the gap between germline ends came to 11 bases. The CDR3 here is CASSQGVRDNTEAFF. The CDR3 bases are TGTGCCAGCAGCCAAGGGGTGAGAGATAACACTGAAGCTTTCTTT.

The sample holds a few counts of this clonotype. The chain carries TRBV5-1 and TRBJ2-1; 8 bases align to TRBD2. V shed 1 base and J 4 bases; nucleotides not matched to a gene: 7. This CDR3 is 16 amino acids long. Germline-derived CDR1 and CDR2 are SGHRS and YFSETQ. The CDR3 loop is CASSLRLATTYNEQFF. The CDR3 bases are TGCGCCAGCAGCTTGAGACTAGCGACTACTTACAATGAGCAGTTCTTC.

The chain is built from TRBV15 and TRBJ2-2, with D possibly TRBD2 on 5 matching bases. Trimming stripped 3 bases from V and 6 bases from J, with 17 bases between. CDR3 length: 16 amino acids. Germline lookup yields CDR1 LNHNV and CDR2 YYDKDF (reference sequence). CDR3 sequence reads: CATSSSPGSSAGELFF. DNA for the CDR3: TGTGCCACCAGCAGCTCCCCGGGGAGTTCGGCCGGGGAGCTGTTTTTT.

The chain joins TRBV10-3 to TRBJ2-7, with D perhaps assigned TRBD1 or TRBD2 (5 bases each). This CDR3 has 15 residues. V dropped 4 bases and J dropped 5 bases, with 18 bases sitting between them. Germline CDR1 ENHRY, CDR2 SYGVKD. This CDR3 is CAISAGQGEGDEQYF. The CDR3 nucleotides are TGTGCCATCAGTGCCGGCCAGGGCGAGGGCGACGAGCAGTACTTC.

This clonotype was observed many times. The V and J genes are TRBV29-1 and TRBJ1-2; D is undetermined. With 3 bases removed from V and 5 bases from J, the gap between germline ends came to 13 bases. The CDR3 extends over 13 amino acids. Germline-derived CDR1 and CDR2 are SQVTM and ANQGSEA. CDR3 loop: CSVELLNLYGYTF. Here the CDR3 DNA reads TGCAGCGTTGAGCTACTCAACCTGTATGGCTACACCTTC. Variable domain in full (rest from reference TRBV29-1 and TRBJ1-2): SAVISQKPSRDICQRGTSLTIQCQVDSQVTMMFWYRQQPGQSLTLIATANQGSEATYESGFVIDKFPISRPNLTFSTLTVSNMSPEDSSIYLCSVELLNLYGYTFGSGTRLTVV.

Only a few counts were recorded for this clonotype. The CDR3 DNA reads TGCAGCGTTGAAGATGGGGAACAGGGAGACACCGGGGAGCTGTTTTTT. Translated: CSVEDGEQGDTGELFF. The rearrangement uses TRBV29-1 and TRBJ2-2; TRBD1 might be the D (6 bases). Trimming left V 0 bases short and J 3 bases short, with 14 bases between. Germline V lookup: CDR1 SQVTM, CDR2 ANQGSEA. The CDR3 extends over 16 amino acids.

In nucleotides, the CDR3 is TGTGCCAGCAGCGAGGGCCGGGACATAGTATACAATGAGCAGTTCTTC. Translating it yields CASSEGRDIVYNEQFF. J is TRBJ2-1 and V is TRBV5-5; TRBD1 is a possible D gene (6 bases). This CDR3 spans 16 amino acids. CDR1 SGHKS and CDR2 YYEKEE come from the germline V gene (reference sequence). Between the trimmed V and J ends, which lost 4 bases and 4 bases, there was a span of 18 bases.

This clonotype was seen repeatedly, ten times or more. J is TRBJ2-7 and V is TRBV28; maybe TRBD1 (5 bases). Trimming removed 6 bases from V and 2 bases from J, with 17 bases in between. The CDR3 has 15 amino acids. The germline V gene encodes CDR1 MDHEN and CDR2 SYDVKM. CDR3 in amino acids: CASRRGGWRTYEQYF. CDR3 bases: TGTGCCAGCAGAAGGGGCGGATGGAGAACCTACGAGCAGTACTTC.

In this sample, this clonotype turned up a few times. The chain uses TRBV11-2 and TRBJ2-2; tentatively, D is TRBD1 (8 bases). The CDR3 is 16 amino acids. CDR1 and CDR2 from the germline V gene are SGHAT and FQNNGV. Trimming took off 3 bases at V and 4 bases at J, with 15 bases between the two ends. The CDR3: CASSFAGGGSTGELFF. CDR3 nucleotides: TGTGCCAGCAGCTTTGCAGGGGGCGGGAGCACCGGGGAGCTGTTTTTT.

The chain joins TRBV12-3 or TRBV12-4 to TRBJ2-7; 8 bases map to TRBD1. V lost 6 bases to trimming and J lost 9 bases; unmatched junction nucleotides: 10. The CDR3 length is 13 residues. In DNA, the CDR3 is TGTGCCAGCAGCGCAGCAGGGGGCGTCGGGCAGTACTTC. Amino acid sequence: CASSAAGGVGQYF.

There are many counts of this clonotype. This rearrangement joins TRBV20-1 to TRBJ1-1; D remains ambiguous. The CDR3 is made up of 12 amino acids. The germline CDR1 and CDR2 sequences are DFQATT and SNEGSKA (reference sequence). The V end lost 6 bases, the J end lost 7 bases, and 15 bases lay between the germline ends. CDR3 protein: CSALAAGFEAFF. The CDR3 DNA reads as TGCAGTGCCCTAGCGGCGGGGTTTGAAGCTTTCTTT.

This rearrangement joins TRBV5-1 to TRBJ2-7; 10 bases line up with TRBD1. J gave up 5 bases and V 6 bases, and 11 bases lay outside the gene matches. From germline, CDR1 is SGHRS and CDR2 YFSETQ. This CDR3 is 15 amino acids long. The CDR3 DNA sequence: TGCGCCAGCACCATAGCCGGGACAGGGGCTCACGAGCAGTACTTC. This gives the protein CASTIAGTGAHEQYF.

The chain carries TRBV3-1 and TRBJ1-6; D is undetermined. The V end lost 0 bases, the J end lost 13 bases, and 13 bases lay between the germline ends. This CDR3 is 14 amino acids long. The germline V gene has CDR1 LGHDT and CDR2 YNNKEL (reference sequence). The CDR3 sequence: CASSQEIREPPLHF. The CDR3 DNA sequence: TGTGCCAGCAGCCAAGAAATCCGGGAGCCGCCCCTCCACTTT.

The gene calls are TRBV6-2 or TRBV6-3 and TRBJ2-1; unclear D gene. The V gene's germline CDR1 is MNHEY and CDR2 SVGEGT. Trimming took 5 bases from V and 0 from J, leaving 17 bases between them. CDR3 length: 17 residues. DNA of the CDR3: TGTGCCAGCAGTCTCATACGACTGGTAAGCTCCTACAATGAGCAGTTCTTC. This codes for CASSLIRLVSSYNEQFF.

The chain joins TRBV29-1 to TRBJ2-3; perhaps TRBD2 as D (5 bases). V was trimmed by 7 bases and J by 3 bases, leaving 11 bases between them. Germline loops: CDR1 SQVTM, CDR2 ANQGSEA. This CDR3 comprises 12 residues. CDR3 sequence reads: CSAARRTDTQYF. The CDR3 region has the DNA TGCAGCGCCGCCCGGAGGACAGATACGCAGTATTTT.

This clonotype was seen more than once but under ten times. This sequence joins TRBV7-9 and TRBJ2-1, with 11 bases lining up with TRBD2. Per germline, CDR1 SEHNR and CDR2 FQNEAQ (reference sequence). The CDR3 has 14 amino acids. The J segment lost 10 bases and the V segment lost 6 bases, leaving 8 bases of the junction unmatched. DNA of the CDR3: TGTGCCAGCAGGTTGACTAGCGGGGAATCAGAGCAGTTCTTC. Translation: CASRLTSGESEQFF. Full variable domain (missing parts from reference TRBV7-9 and TRBJ2-1): DTGVSQNPRHKITKRGQNVTFRCDPISEHNRLYWYRQTLGQGPEFLTYFQNEAQLEKSRLLSDRFSAERPKGSFSTLEIQRTEQGDSAMYLCASRLTSGESEQFFGPGTRLTVL.

This clonotype was picked up many times. This chain links TRBV5-5 with TRBJ2-3, with 8 positions matching TRBD1. The CDR3 covers 15 residues. Trimming cost V 4 bases and J 1 base; bases outside gene matches: 5. Per germline, CDR1 SGHKS and CDR2 YYEKEE (reference sequence). The CDR3 reads CASSTPGQGTDTQYF. CDR3 nucleotide sequence: TGTGCCAGCAGCACACCGGGACAGGGCACAGATACGCAGTATTTT. Filled out from reference TRBV5-5 and TRBJ2-3, the complete variable domain reads DAGVTQSPTHLIKTRGQQVTLRCSPISGHKSVSWYQQVLGQGPQFIFQYYEKEERGRGNFPDRFSARQFPNYSSELNVNALLLGDSALYLCASSTPGQGTDTQYFGPGTRLTVL.

In nucleotides, the CDR3 is TGCAGTGCCCTTCCGGGGTATAGCAATCAGCCCCAGCATTTT. Amino acids: CSALPGYSNQPQHF. The chain combines TRBV20-1 with TRBJ1-5, with D unresolved. Germline V gene lookup returns CDR1 DFQATT and CDR2 SNEGSKA (reference sequence). This CDR3 contains 14 residues. Between the trimmed V and J ends, which lost 6 bases and 0 bases, there was a span of 12 bases.